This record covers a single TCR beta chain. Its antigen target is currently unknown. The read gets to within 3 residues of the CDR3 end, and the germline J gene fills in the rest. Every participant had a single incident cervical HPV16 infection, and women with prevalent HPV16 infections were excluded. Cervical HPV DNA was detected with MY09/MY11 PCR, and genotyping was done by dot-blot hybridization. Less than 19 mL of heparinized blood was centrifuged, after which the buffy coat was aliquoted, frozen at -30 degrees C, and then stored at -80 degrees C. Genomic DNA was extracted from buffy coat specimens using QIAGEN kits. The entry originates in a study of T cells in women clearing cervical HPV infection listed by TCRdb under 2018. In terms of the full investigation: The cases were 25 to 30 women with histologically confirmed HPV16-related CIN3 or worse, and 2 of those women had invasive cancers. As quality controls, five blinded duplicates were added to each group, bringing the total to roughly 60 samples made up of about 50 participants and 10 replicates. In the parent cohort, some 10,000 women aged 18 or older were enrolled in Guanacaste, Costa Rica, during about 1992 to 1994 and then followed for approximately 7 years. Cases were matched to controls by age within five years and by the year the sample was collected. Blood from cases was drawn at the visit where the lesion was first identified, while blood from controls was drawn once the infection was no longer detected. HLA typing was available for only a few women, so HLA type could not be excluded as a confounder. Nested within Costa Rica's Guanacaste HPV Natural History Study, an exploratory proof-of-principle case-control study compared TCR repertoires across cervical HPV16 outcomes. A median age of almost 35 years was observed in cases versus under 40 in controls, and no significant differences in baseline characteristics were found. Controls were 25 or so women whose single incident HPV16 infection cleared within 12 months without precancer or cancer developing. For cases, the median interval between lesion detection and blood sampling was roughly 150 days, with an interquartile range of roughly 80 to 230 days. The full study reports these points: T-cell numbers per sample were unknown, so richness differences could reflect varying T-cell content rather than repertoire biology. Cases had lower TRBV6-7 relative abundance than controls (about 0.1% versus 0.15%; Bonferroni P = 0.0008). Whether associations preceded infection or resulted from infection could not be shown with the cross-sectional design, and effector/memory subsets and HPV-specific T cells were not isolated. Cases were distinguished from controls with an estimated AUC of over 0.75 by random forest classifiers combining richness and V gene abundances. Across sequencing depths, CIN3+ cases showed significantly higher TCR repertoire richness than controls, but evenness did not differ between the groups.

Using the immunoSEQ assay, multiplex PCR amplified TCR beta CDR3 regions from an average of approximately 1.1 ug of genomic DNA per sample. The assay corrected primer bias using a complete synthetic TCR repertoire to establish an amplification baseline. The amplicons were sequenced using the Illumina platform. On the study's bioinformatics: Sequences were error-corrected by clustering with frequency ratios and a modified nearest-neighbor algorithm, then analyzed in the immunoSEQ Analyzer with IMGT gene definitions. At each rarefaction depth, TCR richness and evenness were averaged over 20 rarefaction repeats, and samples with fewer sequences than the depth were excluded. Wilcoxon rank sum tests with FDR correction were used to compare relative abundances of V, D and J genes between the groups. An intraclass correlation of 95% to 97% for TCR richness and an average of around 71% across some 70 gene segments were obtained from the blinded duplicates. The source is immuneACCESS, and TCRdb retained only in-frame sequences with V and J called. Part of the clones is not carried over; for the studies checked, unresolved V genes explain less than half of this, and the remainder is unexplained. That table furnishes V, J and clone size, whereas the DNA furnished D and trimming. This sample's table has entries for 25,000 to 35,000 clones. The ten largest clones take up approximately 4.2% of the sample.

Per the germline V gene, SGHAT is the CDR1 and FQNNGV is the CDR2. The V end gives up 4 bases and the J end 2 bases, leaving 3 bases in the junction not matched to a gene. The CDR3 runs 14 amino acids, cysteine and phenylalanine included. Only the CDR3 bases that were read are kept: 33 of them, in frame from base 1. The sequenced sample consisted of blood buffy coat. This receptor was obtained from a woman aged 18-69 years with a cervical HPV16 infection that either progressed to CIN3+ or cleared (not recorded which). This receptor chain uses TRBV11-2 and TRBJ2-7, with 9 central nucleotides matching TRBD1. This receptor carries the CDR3 CASSSRDRAYEQYF. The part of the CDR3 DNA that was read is TGTGCCAGCAGCTCACGGGACAGGGCCTACGAG.